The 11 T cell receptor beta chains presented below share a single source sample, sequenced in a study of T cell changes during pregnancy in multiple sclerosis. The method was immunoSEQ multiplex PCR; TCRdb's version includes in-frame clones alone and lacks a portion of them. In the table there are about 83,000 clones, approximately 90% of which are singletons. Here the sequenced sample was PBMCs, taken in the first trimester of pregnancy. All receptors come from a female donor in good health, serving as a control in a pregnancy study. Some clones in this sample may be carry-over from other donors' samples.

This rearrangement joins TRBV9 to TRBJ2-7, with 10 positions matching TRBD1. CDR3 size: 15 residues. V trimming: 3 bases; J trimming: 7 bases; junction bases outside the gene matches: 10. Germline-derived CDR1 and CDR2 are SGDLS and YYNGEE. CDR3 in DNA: TGTGCCAGCAGCGGGCCGGGACAGGGGTTCGAAGAGCAGTACTTC. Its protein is CASSGPGQGFEEQYF.

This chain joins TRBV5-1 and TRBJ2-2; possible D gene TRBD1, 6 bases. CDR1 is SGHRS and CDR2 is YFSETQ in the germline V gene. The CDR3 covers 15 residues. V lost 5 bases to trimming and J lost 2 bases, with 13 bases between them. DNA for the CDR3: TGCGCCAGCAGTGGGCGGACAGATAACACCGGGGAGCTGTTTTTT. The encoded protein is CASSGRTDNTGELFF.

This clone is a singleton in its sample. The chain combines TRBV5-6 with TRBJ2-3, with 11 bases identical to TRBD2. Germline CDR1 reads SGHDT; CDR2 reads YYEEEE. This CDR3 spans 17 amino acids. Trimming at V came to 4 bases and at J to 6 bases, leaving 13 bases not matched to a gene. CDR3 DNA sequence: TGTGCCAGCAGCCCCGGGACTAGCGGACCTCTGGGGGATACGCAGTATTTT. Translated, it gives CASSPGTSGPLGDTQYF.

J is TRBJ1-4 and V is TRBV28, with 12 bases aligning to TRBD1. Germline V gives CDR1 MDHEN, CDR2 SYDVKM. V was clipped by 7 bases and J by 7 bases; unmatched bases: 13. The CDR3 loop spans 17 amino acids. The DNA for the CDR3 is TGTGCCAGCAATGATCCGGGACAGGGGGCTTTGGGTGAAAAACTGTTTTTT. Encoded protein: CASNDPGQGALGEKLFF. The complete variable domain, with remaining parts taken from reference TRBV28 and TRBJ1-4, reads DVKVTQSSRYLVKRTGEKVFLECVQDMDHENMFWYRQDPGLGLRLIYFSYDVKMKEKGDIPEGYSVSREKKERFSLILESASTNQTSMYLCASNDPGQGALGEKLFFGSGTQLSVL.

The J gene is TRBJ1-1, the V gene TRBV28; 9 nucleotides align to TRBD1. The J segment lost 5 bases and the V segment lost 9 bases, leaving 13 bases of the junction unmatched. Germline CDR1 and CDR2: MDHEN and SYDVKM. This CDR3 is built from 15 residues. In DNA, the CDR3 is TGTGCCAGTAATCCTCACAGGGGGCTGTGGACTGAAGCTTTCTTT. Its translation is CASNPHRGLWTEAFF. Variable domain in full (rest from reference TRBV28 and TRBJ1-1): DVKVTQSSRYLVKRTGEKVFLECVQDMDHENMFWYRQDPGLGLRLIYFSYDVKMKEKGDIPEGYSVSREKKERFSLILESASTNQTSMYLCASNPHRGLWTEAFFGQGTRLTVV.

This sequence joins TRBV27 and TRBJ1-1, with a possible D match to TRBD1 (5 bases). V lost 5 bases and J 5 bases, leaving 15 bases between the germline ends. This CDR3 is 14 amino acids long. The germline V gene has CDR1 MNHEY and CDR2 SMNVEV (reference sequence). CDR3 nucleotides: TGTGCCAGCAGTCACAGGAGTGGGGTGACTGAAGCTTTCTTT. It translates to CASSHRSGVTEAFF.

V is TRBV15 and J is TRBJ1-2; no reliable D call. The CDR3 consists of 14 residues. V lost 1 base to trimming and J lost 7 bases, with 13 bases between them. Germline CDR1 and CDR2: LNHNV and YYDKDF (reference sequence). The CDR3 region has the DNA TGTGCCACCAGCAGAGCGAGCACGCCGGGTGGCTACACCTTC. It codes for CATSRASTPGGYTF.

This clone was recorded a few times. DNA of the CDR3: TGTGCCAGTAGTGCCCGGGGACAGGTGCAGGACGAGCAGTACTTC. Translating gives CASSARGQVQDEQYF. The gene calls are TRBV19 and TRBJ2-7, with 8 positions matching TRBD1. The germline gives CDR1 LNHDA, CDR2 SQIVND (reference sequence). The CDR3 has 15 amino acids. Trimming removed 5 bases from V and 5 bases from J; junction bases left unmatched: 11. Supplemented by reference TRBV19 and TRBJ2-7, the full variable domain reads DGGITQSPKYLFRKEGQNVTLSCEQNLNHDAMYWYRQDPGQGLRLIYYSQIVNDFQKGDIAEGYSVSREKKESFPLTVTSAQKNPTAFYLCASSARGQVQDEQYFGPGTRLTVT.

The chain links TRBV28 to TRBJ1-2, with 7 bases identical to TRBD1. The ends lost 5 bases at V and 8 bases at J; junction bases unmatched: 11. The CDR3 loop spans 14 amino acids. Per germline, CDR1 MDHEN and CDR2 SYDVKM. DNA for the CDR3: TGTGCCAGCAGTCCGGGGGACAGCCGAGGGGGCTACACCTTC. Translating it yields CASSPGDSRGGYTF.

The CDR3 nucleotides read TGTGCCAGCAGTTCATTCCAGCGGGAGGGCCAAGAGACCCAGTACTTC. Translating gives CASSSFQREGQETQYF. The chain recombines TRBV27 with TRBJ2-5; TRBD2 matches 10 bases. CDR1 and CDR2 from the germline V gene are MNHEY and SMNVEV (reference sequence). There are 16 residues in the CDR3. The V segment lost 4 bases and the J segment 1 base; nucleotides outside the gene matches: 6.

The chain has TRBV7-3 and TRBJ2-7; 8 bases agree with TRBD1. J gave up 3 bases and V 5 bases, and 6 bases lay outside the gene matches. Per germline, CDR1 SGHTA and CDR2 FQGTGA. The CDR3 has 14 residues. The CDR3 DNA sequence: TGTGCCAGCAGCCCCGGGACAGGAAACTACGAGCAGTACTTC. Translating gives CASSPGTGNYEQYF.